These 2 T cell receptor beta chains share one sample of origin, sequenced in a study of T cell repertoires in aging, cancer and after chemotherapy. Peripheral blood genomic DNA, not sorted cells or RNA, was the template. A mixed TRB-A/B primer pool amplified rearranged TRB by multiplex touch-down PCR. Via MiXCR, TCRdb re-called the multiplex PCR reads, giving one row per CDR3 protein. The sample shows more than 8,500 distinct CDR3 sequences, 39% of them seen only once. The sequenced sample consisted of blood. All receptors come from a human donor in good health.

The V gene is TRBV18, the J gene TRBJ1-5, with D unresolved. From germline, CDR1 is KGHSH and CDR2 LQKENI. V was trimmed by 4 bases and J by 0 bases, leaving 13 bases between them. The CDR3 extends over 16 amino acids. CDR3 region: CASSQSSVNSNQPQHF. The CDR3, as DNA: TGTGCCAGCTCACAATCTTCCGTAAATAGCAATCAGCCCCAGCATTTT.

This clonotype has just a few counts. The chain couples TRBV27 to TRBJ1-1; D uncertain. Between the trimmed V and J ends, which lost 5 bases and 5 bases, there was a span of 12 bases. CDR1 is MNHEY and CDR2 is SMNVEV in the germline V gene (reference sequence). The CDR3 is made up of 13 amino acids. Here the CDR3 reads CASSALEWTEAFF. CDR3 in DNA: TGTGCCAGCAGTGCCCTTGAGTGGACTGAAGCTTTCTTT.